This T cell receptor (beta chain) was obtained from a study of blood T cells in healthy people across ages. With 3 bases removed from V and 3 bases from J, the gap between germline ends came to 15 bases. The V gene's germline CDR1 is SGHTA and CDR2 FQGNSA. The CDR3 runs to 15 residues. For the second PCR, which ran for about 7 to 11 cycles, a sample-barcoded 5' primer and a J-beta primer mix were used. TCRdb re-analysed the 5' RACE reads in MiXCR, keeping a single row per CDR3 protein. This sample carries roughly 800,000 distinct CDR3 sequences, 58% of them seen once, and the ten largest clones take about 20%. This clonotype was observed a few times.

The source material was blood. This sequence joins TRBV7-2 and TRBJ2-7; tentatively, D is TRBD2 (6 bases). The sequence came from a man aged 25 to 40 in good health. CDR3 in DNA: TGTGCCAGCAGCTTTCGGGGGTCGAGATTCTACGAGCAGTACTTC. Residues: CASSFRGSRFYEQYF.